Shown below are 10 T cell receptor beta chains from a single sample sequenced in a study of spatial heterogeneity in lung cancer. The time point is: blood at routine non-recurrence follow-up after resection. Material for sequencing was whole RNA from tumor, nontumor lung or frozen PBMC, left unsorted. TCRdb analysed the 5' RACE reads with MiXCR anew, one entry per CDR3 protein. Of about 120,000 distinct CDR3 sequences detected, 12% appear once; the ten largest clones hold over 15%. Sequences were derived from PBMCs, sampled at follow-up. Receptors originate from a male donor with early-stage non-small cell lung cancer.

The chain has TRBV10-2 and TRBJ1-4; D is uncertain. V was shortened by 7 bases and J by 0 bases, with 9 bases between the two germline ends. Per the germline V gene, CDR1 is WSHSY and CDR2 is SAAADI. The CDR3 has 14 amino acids. The CDR3 region has the DNA TGCGCCAGCAAGAGAGATACAACTAATGAAAAACTGTTTTTT. As protein: CASKRDTTNEKLFF.

V gene TRBV20-1 combines with J gene TRBJ1-1, with D possibly matching TRBD1 (6 bases). Germline values: CDR1 DFQATT, CDR2 SNEGSKA (reference sequence). V was trimmed by 6 bases and J by 2 bases, leaving 16 bases between them. The CDR3 is made up of 14 amino acids. The CDR3 here is CSAIQRGRNTEAFF. CDR3 sequence (DNA): TGCAGTGCCATCCAGAGGGGGAGAAACACTGAAGCTTTCTTT.

This clonotype was recorded a few times. The rearrangement uses TRBV5-1 and TRBJ2-1; D is undetermined. Per the germline V gene, CDR1 is SGHRS and CDR2 is YFSETQ. Trimming cost V 6 bases and J 0 bases, with 19 bases left between them. The CDR3 extends over 17 amino acids. This chain's CDR3 is CASTPLGSPSSYNEQFF. CDR3 DNA sequence: TGCGCCAGCACCCCCCTGGGGTCCCCCTCCTCCTACAATGAGCAGTTCTTC.

This clonotype came up a few times. The chain couples TRBV24-1 to TRBJ2-2, with 8 bases matching TRBD1. Germline lookup yields CDR1 KGHDR and CDR2 SFDVKD. V lost 4 bases to trimming and J lost 3 bases; unmatched junction nucleotides: 3. There are 15 residues in the CDR3. CDR3 DNA: TGTGCCACCAGTGACAGGGGGCAGGACACCGGGGAGCTGTTTTTT. Amino acid sequence: CATSDRGQDTGELFF.

The table lists this clonotype with many counts. The V gene is TRBV10-3, the J gene TRBJ2-2; the match to TRBD1 covers 8 bases. Looked up from germline, CDR1 is ENHRY and CDR2 is SYGVKD. The length of the CDR3 is 15 residues. Trimming at V came to 8 bases and at J to 2 bases, leaving 7 bases not matched to a gene. Here the CDR3 reads CAIRDRGLNTGELFF. The CDR3 DNA reads TGTGCCATCCGCGACAGGGGACTTAACACCGGGGAGCTGTTTTTT.

This clonotype showed up many times. The chain recombines TRBV6-2 or TRBV6-3 with TRBJ1-5, with D unclear. Germline assignment: CDR1 MNHEY and CDR2 SVGEGT. Trimming pared 6 bases from V and 2 bases from J, leaving 14 bases between. The CDR3 is 15 amino acids. CDR3 protein: CASRRASAGNQPQHF. DNA of the CDR3: TGTGCCAGCAGACGGGCCTCTGCGGGCAATCAGCCCCAGCATTTT.

The chain combines TRBV3-1 with TRBJ1-1; tentatively, D is TRBD1 (5 bases). Germline values: CDR1 LGHDT, CDR2 YNNKEL (reference sequence). The CDR3 loop spans 13 amino acids. Trimming cost V 10 bases and J 1 base, with 13 bases left between them. The CDR3 sequence is CATLRGGNTEAFF. DNA for the CDR3: TGTGCCACCCTCCGCGGGGGGAACACTGAAGCTTTCTTT.

This clonotype was seen ten or more times. The rearrangement joins TRBV20-1 to TRBJ1-1; 7 bases match TRBD1. Germline V lookup: CDR1 DFQATT, CDR2 SNEGSKA (reference sequence). V gave up 0 bases and J gave up 4 bases; unmatched junction bases: 8. The CDR3 loop spans 15 amino acids. DNA of the CDR3: TGCAGTGCTAGAGATGAGGGACAGTTTGGCACTGAAGCTTTCTTT. It translates to CSARDEGQFGTEAFF.

Ten or more counts support this clonotype. This sequence joins TRBV6-5 and TRBJ1-6; D is possibly TRBD1 (6 bases). This CDR3 is built from 16 residues. The V and J ends lost 6 bases and 6 bases respectively, with 18 bases between them. Germline-derived CDR1 and CDR2 are MNHEY and SVGAGI. CDR3 sequence reads: CASSQQGVLFNSPLHF. In DNA form, the CDR3 reads TGTGCCAGCAGCCAACAGGGTGTCCTCTTTAATTCACCCCTCCACTTT.

The chain recombines TRBV7-8 with TRBJ2-3, with a possible D match to TRBD2 (5 bases). The length of the CDR3 is 16 residues. Germline-derived CDR1 and CDR2 are SGHVS and FQNEAQ. Between the trimmed V and J ends, which lost 0 bases and 2 bases, there was a span of 12 bases. The CDR3 spells CASSLASPADTDTQYF. The DNA of the CDR3 is TGTGCCAGCAGCTTAGCCTCACCAGCGGACACAGATACGCAGTATTTT.